This entry is about one T cell receptor (beta chain). The CDR3 length is 16 residues. The V segment lost 4 bases and the J segment 4 bases; nucleotides outside the gene matches: 8. CDR1 and CDR2 from the germline V gene are LGHDT and YNNKEL (reference sequence). This sample was taken from a study of blood T cell repertoires in COVID-19. Sequencing used immunoSEQ multiplex PCR; TCRdb keeps in-frame clones, though not all of them. Altogether around 400,000 clones are present, about 90% being singletons, with the ten largest covering 1.7%. The sequence was obtained from a woman in her 30s who had recovered from COVID-19. The genes are TRBV3-1 (or the pseudogene TRBV3-2) and TRBJ1-2; 11 nucleotides match TRBD1. Sequenced: PBMCs or T cells enriched from blood (not recorded which). The DNA for the CDR3 is TGTGCCAGCAGCCGCTCGGGACAGGGGGACGTCTATGGCTACACCTTC. Its translation is CASSRSGQGDVYGYTF.